What follows is one T cell receptor (beta chain) and its context. TCR-alpha and TCR-beta chains were sequenced unpaired. TCRdb's copy holds only in-frame clones and misses some; the assay was immunoSEQ multiplex PCR. This table holds about 88,000 clones, approximately 91% found once. The sample comes from a study of T cells in tuberculosis. Study-wide background: CD1B tetramers identified T cells specific for mycobacterial lipid GMM.

The germline V gene has CDR1 SNHLY and CDR2 FYNNEI. V was shortened by 8 bases and J by 4 bases, with 18 bases between the two germline ends. CDR3 length equals 15 residues. Thawed, overnight-rested PBMC were stained with GMM-loaded CD1B tetramer, viability dye and anti-CD3, then sorted. C32 glucose monomycolate from Rhodococcus equi was loaded onto the CD1B tetramers. Before cryopreservation, the sorted PBMC lost their CD14-expressing monocytes. Each donor contributed some 96,000 sorted tetramer-negative cells. Sequencing was performed on CD1b-GMM tetramer-negative cells sorted from PBMCs. The TCR was taken from an adult woman with latent tuberculosis. This sequence joins TRBV2 and TRBJ2-1; possibly TRBD2 for D (6 bases). The CDR3 coding sequence is TGTGCCAGCGGGACGAGTGGGGGGACGTACAATGAGCAGTTCTTC. Translation: CASGTSGGTYNEQFF.